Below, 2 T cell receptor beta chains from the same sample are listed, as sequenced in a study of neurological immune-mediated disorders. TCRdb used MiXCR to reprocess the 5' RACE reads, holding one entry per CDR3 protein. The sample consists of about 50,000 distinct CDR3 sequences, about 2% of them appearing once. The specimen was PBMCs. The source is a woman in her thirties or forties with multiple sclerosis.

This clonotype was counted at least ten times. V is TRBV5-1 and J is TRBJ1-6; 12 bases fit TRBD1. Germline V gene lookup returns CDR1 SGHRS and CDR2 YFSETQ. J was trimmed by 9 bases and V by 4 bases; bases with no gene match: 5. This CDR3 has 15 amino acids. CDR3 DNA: TGCGCCAGCAGCGGGGGACAGGGGGCTAGTTCACCCCTCCACTTT. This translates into CASSGGQGASSPLHF.

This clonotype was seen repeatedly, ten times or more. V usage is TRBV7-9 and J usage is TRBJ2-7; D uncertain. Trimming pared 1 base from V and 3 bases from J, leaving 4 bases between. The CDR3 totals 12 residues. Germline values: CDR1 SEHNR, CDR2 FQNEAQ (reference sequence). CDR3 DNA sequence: TGTGCCAGCAGCTTAGACAACTACGAGCAGTACTTC. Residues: CASSLDNYEQYF.